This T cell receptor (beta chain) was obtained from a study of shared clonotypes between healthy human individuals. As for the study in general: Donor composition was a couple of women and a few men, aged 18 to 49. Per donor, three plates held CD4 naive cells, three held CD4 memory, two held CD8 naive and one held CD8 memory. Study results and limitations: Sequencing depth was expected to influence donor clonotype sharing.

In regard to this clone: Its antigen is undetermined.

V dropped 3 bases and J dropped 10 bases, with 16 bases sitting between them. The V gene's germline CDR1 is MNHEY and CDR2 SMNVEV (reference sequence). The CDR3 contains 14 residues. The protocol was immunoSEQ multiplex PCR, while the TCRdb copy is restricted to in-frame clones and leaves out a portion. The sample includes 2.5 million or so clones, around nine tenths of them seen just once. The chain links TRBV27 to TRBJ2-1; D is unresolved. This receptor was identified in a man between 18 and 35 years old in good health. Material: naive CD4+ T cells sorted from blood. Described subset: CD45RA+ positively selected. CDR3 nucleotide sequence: TGTGCCAGCAGTTTGTTCCAGCCCCAGTGGGAGCAGTTCTTC. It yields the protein CASSLFQPQWEQFF.